The sequence of this T cell receptor beta chain was determined in a study of blood T cell repertoires in COVID-19. Study context: Some COVID-19 samples were acute and others convalescent; all came from the United States, Italy and Spain. The cDNA or gDNA used as material had been derived from T cells, B-cell-depleted T cells, or PBMCs.

CDR3 length equals 13 residues. Germline assignment: CDR1 SGHNT and CDR2 YYREEE (reference sequence). Trimming removed 9 bases from V and 5 bases from J; junction bases left unmatched: 6. The table lists this clone with a count of one. Study processing details: Amplification of reference gene primers was used by the study to estimate nucleated cell counts. Sequenced by immunoSEQ multiplex PCR; TCRdb stores in-frame clones only, minus some. The V and J calls and the clone size are those of that table, but D and trimming were determined from the DNA. The sample lists 50,000 to 70,000 clones, 75% to 95% occurring once.

J is TRBJ2-1 and V is TRBV5-4, with 9 bases aligning to TRBD1. The sequencing sample was made of peripheral blood. The source is a woman over 75 with active COVID-19. The CDR3 nucleotides read TGTGCCACCCGACAGGGGGTTCACAATGAGCAGTTCTTC. As protein: CATRQGVHNEQFF.